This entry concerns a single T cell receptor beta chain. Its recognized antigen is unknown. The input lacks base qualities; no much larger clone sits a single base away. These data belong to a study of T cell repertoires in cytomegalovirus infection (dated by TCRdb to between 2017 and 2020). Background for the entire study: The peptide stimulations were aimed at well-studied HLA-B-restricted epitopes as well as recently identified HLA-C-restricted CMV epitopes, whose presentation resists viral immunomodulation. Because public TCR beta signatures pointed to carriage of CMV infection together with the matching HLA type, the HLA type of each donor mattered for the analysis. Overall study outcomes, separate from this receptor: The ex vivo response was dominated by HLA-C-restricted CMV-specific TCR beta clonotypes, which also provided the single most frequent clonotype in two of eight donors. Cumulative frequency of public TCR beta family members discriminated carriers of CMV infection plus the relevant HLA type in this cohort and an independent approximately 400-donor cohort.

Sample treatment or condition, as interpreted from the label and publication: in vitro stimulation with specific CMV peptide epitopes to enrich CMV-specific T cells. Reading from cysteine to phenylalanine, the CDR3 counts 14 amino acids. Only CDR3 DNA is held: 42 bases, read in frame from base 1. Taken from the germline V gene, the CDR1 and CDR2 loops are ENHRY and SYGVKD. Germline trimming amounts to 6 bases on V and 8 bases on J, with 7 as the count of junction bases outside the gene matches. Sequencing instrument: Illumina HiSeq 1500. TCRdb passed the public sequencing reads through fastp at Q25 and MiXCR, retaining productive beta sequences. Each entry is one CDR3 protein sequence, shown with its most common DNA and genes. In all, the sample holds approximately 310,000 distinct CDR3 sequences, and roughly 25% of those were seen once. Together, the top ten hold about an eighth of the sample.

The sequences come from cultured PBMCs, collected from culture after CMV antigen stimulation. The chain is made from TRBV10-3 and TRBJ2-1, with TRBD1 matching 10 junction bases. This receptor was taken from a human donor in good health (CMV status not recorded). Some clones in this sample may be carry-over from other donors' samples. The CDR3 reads CAIREGDRGYEQFF. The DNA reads TGTGCCATCAGGGAGGGGGACAGGGGATATGAGCAGTTCTTC.